These T cell receptor beta chains were read from a single sample in a study of cytomegalovirus exposure and HLA in healthy donors. Generated by immunoSEQ multiplex PCR, the TCRdb table keeps only in-frame clones and is missing some. This sample carries 150,000 to 200,000 clones, approximately 82% of them seen once, and the ten largest clones take more than 1.2%. Sequenced sample: PBMCs. Receptors originate from a male donor in good health and CMV-seronegative. The CDR3 runs from the conserved cysteine through the conserved F or W. Each record gives: CDR3 DNA, CDR3 protein, D gene, clone size, V gene, J gene, CDR3 length. D genes are given only for firm matches. Part of the rows lack a size; the others show once, few, many or a class for expanded clones.

DNA: TGTGCCAGCAGTTACTCGTCGCCAGGGTTCTCACCCCTCCACTTT; CDR3: CASSYSSPGFSPLHF; D: .; size: .; V: TRBV6-5; J: TRBJ1-6; length: 15
DNA: TGTGCCAGCAGTGACAGGGGGTGGTTTGCCAAAAACATTCAGTACTTC; CDR3: CASSDRGWFAKNIQYF; D: TRBD1; size: .; V: TRBV2; J: TRBJ2-4; length: 16
DNA: TGTGCCAGTACCCGAACAGGGGGCAACTATGGCTACACCTTC; CDR3: CASTRTGGNYGYTF; D: TRBD1; size: .; V: TRBV19; J: TRBJ1-2; length: 14
DNA: TGTGCCAGCAGCTTTGCTAGCCTGAGGGGGGAGCTGTTTTTT; CDR3: CASSFASLRGELFF; D: .; size: .; V: TRBV7-8; J: TRBJ2-2; length: 14
DNA: TGTGCCAGCAGACCCCTAGCGGACAGCACAGATACGCAGTATTTT; CDR3: CASRPLADSTDTQYF; D: TRBD2; size: once; V: TRBV7-2; J: TRBJ2-3; length: 15
DNA: TGTGCCAGCAGCCAAGCCCGGCTAAGCGGCTTCTATGGCTACACCTTC; CDR3: CASSQARLSGFYGYTF; D: .; size: .; V: TRBV4-2; J: TRBJ1-2; length: 16
DNA: TGTGCCAGCAGCCCGACAGGGACCACCGGGGAGCTGTTTTTT; CDR3: CASSPTGTTGELFF; D: TRBD1; size: .; V: TRBV5-5; J: TRBJ2-2; length: 14
DNA: TGCAGCTTCCGGGACAGGGGAGATGAGCAGTACTTC; CDR3: CSFRDRGDEQYF; D: TRBD1; size: .; V: TRBV29-1; J: TRBJ2-7; length: 12
DNA: TGTGCCAGCAGCCACCAGGACACAGATACGCAGTATTTT; CDR3: CASSHQDTDTQYF; D: .; size: .; V: TRBV7-3; J: TRBJ2-3; length: 13
DNA: TGTGCCAGCAGCTTGGAACGAGAGCGGGGGCCGCTGTTTTTT; CDR3: CASSLERERGPLFF; D: TRBD2; size: .; V: TRBV5-6; J: TRBJ2-2; length: 14
DNA: TGTGCCAGCTCACCTACAGAGGGGGCAGGAGGCTACACCTTC; CDR3: CASSPTEGAGGYTF; D: TRBD1; size: .; V: TRBV18; J: TRBJ1-2; length: 14
DNA: TGTGCCAGCAGCCCCCCGAACTCCGGTAGTGCAGATACGCAGTATTTT; CDR3: CASSPPNSGSADTQYF; D: .; size: .; V: TRBV9; J: TRBJ2-3; length: 16
DNA: TGTGCCAGCAGCTTAAGGGAAAGGGGTGAAAAACTGTTTTTT; CDR3: CASSLRERGEKLFF; D: .; size: .; V: TRBV11-2; J: TRBJ1-4; length: 14
DNA: TGTGCCAGCAGCGGACGAGCGGAGGCCGGGGAGCTGTTTTTT; CDR3: CASSGRAEAGELFF; D: .; size: .; V: TRBV7-3; J: TRBJ2-2; length: 14
DNA: TGTGCCAGTAGTATAGGAGCTGTCCCAGATACGCAGTATTTT; CDR3: CASSIGAVPDTQYF; D: .; size: .; V: TRBV19; J: TRBJ2-3; length: 14
DNA: TGTGCCAGCTCACCACCGTCGGGGGAAAAACTGTTTTTT; CDR3: CASSPPSGEKLFF; D: .; size: .; V: TRBV18; J: TRBJ1-4; length: 13
DNA: TGTGCCAGTAGTACCGGTTCACCCCTCCACTTT; CDR3: CASSTGSPLHF; D: .; size: few; V: TRBV19; J: TRBJ1-6; length: 11
DNA: TGTGCCAGCAGCGCCAGCAGGGTAACGAACACCGGGGAGCTGTTTTTT; CDR3: CASSASRVTNTGELFF; D: .; size: .; V: TRBV9; J: TRBJ2-2; length: 16
DNA: TGTGCCAGCAGCCCGGGACAGGGGGCTTTCAATCAGCCCCAGCATTTT; CDR3: CASSPGQGAFNQPQHF; D: TRBD1; size: .; V: TRBV4-2; J: TRBJ1-5; length: 16
DNA: TGCGCCAGCAGCCAAGGAGGACAGGGTGTAAGACAGCCCCAGCATTTT; CDR3: CASSQGGQGVRQPQHF; D: TRBD1; size: .; V: TRBV4-1; J: TRBJ1-5; length: 16
DNA: TGTGCCAGCAGCCAAGGTGGGACTAGTCATTTTGATACGCAGTATTTT; CDR3: CASSQGGTSHFDTQYF; D: TRBD2; size: .; V: TRBV4-2; J: TRBJ2-3; length: 16
DNA: TGTGCCAGCGCACGGGTGGACGGGGAGCTGTTTTTT; CDR3: CASARVDGELFF; D: .; size: .; V: TRBV9; J: TRBJ2-2; length: 12
DNA: TGTGCCAGCAGCGGGAGACAGGGCAAGAACACCGGGGAGCTGTTTTTT; CDR3: CASSGRQGKNTGELFF; D: TRBD1; size: .; V: TRBV9; J: TRBJ2-2; length: 16
DNA: TGTGCCAGCAGTGATTCCCCGGAGTCACAGGGCGGGGGCTACACCTTC; CDR3: CASSDSPESQGGGYTF; D: .; size: few; V: TRBV2; J: TRBJ1-2; length: 16
DNA: TGTGCCAGCTCGTCTCGGACTAGCGGGAGAGGTCAAGAGACCCAGTACTTC; CDR3: CASSSRTSGRGQETQYF; D: TRBD2; size: .; V: TRBV18; J: TRBJ2-5; length: 17
DNA: TGCGCCAGCAGCCAAGATTCGGGGGGGCCGGGGGATACGCAGTATTTT; CDR3: CASSQDSGGPGDTQYF; D: TRBD2; size: once; V: TRBV4-3; J: TRBJ2-3; length: 16
DNA: TGCGCCAGCAGCCCTTCAGCGGGACTTGGGGAGACCCAGTACTTC; CDR3: CASSPSAGLGETQYF; D: TRBD2; size: .; V: TRBV4-1; J: TRBJ2-5; length: 15
DNA: TGTGCCAGCAGTAACTCGAGGGGCTACACCTTC; CDR3: CASSNSRGYTF; D: .; size: .; V: TRBV6-5; J: TRBJ1-2; length: 11
DNA: TGTGCCACCAAGGTTCCAGGGTACAATGAGCAGTTCTTC; CDR3: CATKVPGYNEQFF; D: .; size: .; V: TRBV6-5; J: TRBJ2-1; length: 13
DNA: TGTGCCAGCAGTGACAGGGTAGGAGAGACCCAGTACTTC; CDR3: CASSDRVGETQYF; D: .; size: .; V: TRBV2; J: TRBJ2-5; length: 13
DNA: TGCAGCGTCCGGGACTATGATCACAATGAGCAGTTCTTC; CDR3: CSVRDYDHNEQFF; D: TRBD2; size: .; V: TRBV29-1; J: TRBJ2-1; length: 13
DNA: TGTGCCAGCAGTGAACCAGGGGGCGCCGGGGAAAAACTGTTTTTT; CDR3: CASSEPGGAGEKLFF; D: TRBD1; size: few; V: TRBV6-1; J: TRBJ1-4; length: 15
DNA: TGTGCCAGCAGCTTGCGGTGGACTGAAGCTTTCTTT; CDR3: CASSLRWTEAFF; D: .; size: few; V: TRBV5-6; J: TRBJ1-1; length: 12
DNA: TGTGCCAGTATATCAGAGGTCCATGAGCAGTTCTTC; CDR3: CASISEVHEQFF; D: .; size: .; V: TRBV19; J: TRBJ2-1; length: 12
DNA: TGTGCCAGCAGCTTGTCGGGGGGACTAGCCACCGGGGAGCTGTTTTTT; CDR3: CASSLSGGLATGELFF; D: TRBD2; size: .; V: TRBV5-5; J: TRBJ2-2; length: 16
DNA: TGTGCCAGCAGTCGAGCCGCGGACAGGTCCTACGAGCAGTACTTC; CDR3: CASSRAADRSYEQYF; D: TRBD1; size: .; V: TRBV7-2; J: TRBJ2-7; length: 15